The clone carrying this T cell receptor (beta chain) showed up just a few times. Trimming removed 5 bases at V and 7 bases at J, with 13 bases between. The CDR3 is 13 amino acids. In germline, CDR1 is MNHEY, CDR2 SVGEGT. Authors' processing steps: Counts of nucleated cells, estimated from reference gene primer amplification, were obtained. Some clones are missing from TCRdb's copy, which holds only in-frame ones; the method was immunoSEQ multiplex PCR. Clone size and V and J calls were adopted from that table, with D and trimming inferred from the DNA. The data hold approximately 380,000 clones, with 85% observed a single time. This entry is derived from a study of blood T cell repertoires in COVID-19.

The rearrangement joins TRBV6-2 or TRBV6-3 to TRBJ2-3; D not certain. The sequenced sample was peripheral blood. The sequence was obtained from a woman under 30 with acute or convalescent COVID-19. CDR3 bases: TGTGCCAGCAGTCCCCCGAGTAGCAATACGCAGTATTTT. Translating it yields CASSPPSSNTQYF.